Below are 18 T cell receptor beta chains sequenced from a single sample in a study of T cells expressing NK-cell markers (dated by TCRdb to the early 2020s). Library preparation used 5' RACE. Sequencing instrument: Illumina HiSeq 2000. TCRdb reprocessed the reads and provides one entry for every CDR3 protein sequence; no DNA is given. This sample's table contains a few hundred thousand distinct CDR3 sequences. Under 1.5% of the sample is taken by the ten largest. Sequenced input: blood T cells: a sorted CD56 or NKG2C T cell subset, CD4+ or CD8+ T cells, or bulk PBMC T cells (not recorded which). The source of these receptors is a woman aged 45-65 years in good health. Donor details come from another sample of the same person, matched by shared clones.

The chain joins TRBV9 to TRBJ2-4; TCRdb's D gene call, TRBD1, goes unchecked for lack of DNA. Per germline, CDR1 SGDLS and CDR2 YYNGEE. This CDR3 region has 17 residues. The CDR3 spells CASSPETGGGTKNIQYF.

The chain combines TRBV2 with TRBJ2-5. Germline V CDR1 and CDR2: SNHLY, FYNNEI. The CDR3 contains 13 residues. CDR3 sequence: CASKTQSRETQYF.

The chain recombines TRBV2 with TRBJ1-1; checking the TCRdb D call of TRBD1 is not possible without DNA. From germline, CDR1 is SNHLY and CDR2 FYNNEI. The CDR3 has 15 amino acids. CDR3 in amino acids: CASSEGGASNTEAFF.

V usage is TRBV5-1 and J usage is TRBJ2-1; TCRdb outputs TRBD2, but without DNA this stays unchecked. Germline V gene sequence: CDR1 SGHRS, CDR2 YFSETQ. This CDR3 comprises 15 residues. The CDR3 loop reads CASRATSGGGNEQFF.

The rearrangement links TRBV2 to TRBJ2-1; TCRdb proposes TRBD2, but this gene call is untestable without DNA. CDR3 length equals 11 residues. From germline, CDR1 is SNHLY and CDR2 FYNNEI. The CDR3 loop reads CASSEPTKGFF.

This chain uses TRBV12-3 or TRBV12-4 with TRBJ2-3. The CDR3 has 15 residues. CDR3 amino acids: CASSVLGSSTDTQYF.

The chain combines TRBV12-3 or TRBV12-4 with TRBJ2-3; the D call from TCRdb, TRBD1, cannot be confirmed without DNA. This CDR3 is 15 amino acids long. CDR3 loop: CASRSQGAFTNTQYF.

The chain is built from TRBV7-9 and TRBJ2-5; TCRdb's D call of TRBD2 is untestable without DNA. There are 14 residues in the CDR3. Per the germline V gene, CDR1 is SEHNR and CDR2 is FQNEAQ (reference sequence). This CDR3 is CASSLVVAGETQYF.

V and J are TRBV6-6 and TRBJ2-7; the D call from TCRdb, TRBD1, cannot be confirmed without DNA. Germline lookup yields CDR1 MNHNY and CDR2 SVGAGI (reference sequence). This CDR3 is 15 amino acids long. This CDR3 reads CASSYPALGSLEQYF.

The rearrangement uses TRBV5-1 and TRBJ2-2; no DNA is available, so the TRBD2 call from TCRdb remains unchecked. The CDR3 has 14 amino acids. CDR1 SGHRS and CDR2 YFSETQ come from the germline V gene. This chain's CDR3 is CASSGPLDTGELFF.

The chain employs TRBV5-1 and TRBJ2-5; the D gene TCRdb calls, TRBD1, cannot be checked with no DNA. Germline V gene lookup returns CDR1 SGHRS and CDR2 YFSETQ. CDR3 length equals 15 residues. CDR3 protein: CASVTGQVFQETQYF.

The J gene is TRBJ2-7, the V gene TRBV9. CDR1 is SGDLS and CDR2 is YYNGEE in the germline V gene. This CDR3 is built from 15 residues. The chain's CDR3 is CASSPLHSSPYEQYF.

The chain links TRBV4-1 to TRBJ2-1. Germline values: CDR1 MGHRA, CDR2 YSYEKL. This CDR3 is built from 11 residues. The CDR3 sequence: CASSHTGEQFF.

This chain uses TRBV2 with TRBJ1-1; TCRdb picks TRBD1, but there is no DNA to check that call. In germline, CDR1 is SNHLY, CDR2 FYNNEI. This CDR3 is 14 amino acids long. CDR3 sequence: CATEEQGGNTEAFF. The variable domain in full, completed from reference TRBV2 and TRBJ1-1, reads EPEVTQTPSHQVTQMGQEVILRCVPISNHLYFYWYRQILGQKVEFLVSFYNNEISEKSEIFDDQFSVERPDGSNFTLKIRSTKLEDSAMYFCATEEQGGNTEAFFGQGTRLTVV.

This chain joins TRBV30 and TRBJ1-1. This CDR3 contains 13 residues. The germline gives CDR1 GTSNPN, CDR2 SVGIG (reference sequence). Here the CDR3 reads CAWSLGVNTEAFF.

The chain is built from TRBV28 and TRBJ2-5; without DNA, the TCRdb call of TRBD1 cannot be checked. CDR3 size: 14 residues. Germline loops: CDR1 MDHEN, CDR2 SYDVKM. The CDR3 sequence: CASKPPETKETQYF.

This chain uses TRBV25-1 with TRBJ2-5; the TCRdb call, TRBD1, lacks DNA for checking. The germline gives CDR1 MGHDK, CDR2 SYGVNS. The CDR3 has 16 amino acids. CDR3 in amino acids: CASSELAGTGTGTQYF.

CDR3 protein: CSARGGQGGQFF. The rearrangement links TRBV20-1 to TRBJ2-1; TCRdb's assignment of TRBD1 cannot be checked, as there is no DNA. Germline-derived CDR1 and CDR2 are DFQATT and SNEGSKA (reference sequence). This CDR3 contains 12 residues.